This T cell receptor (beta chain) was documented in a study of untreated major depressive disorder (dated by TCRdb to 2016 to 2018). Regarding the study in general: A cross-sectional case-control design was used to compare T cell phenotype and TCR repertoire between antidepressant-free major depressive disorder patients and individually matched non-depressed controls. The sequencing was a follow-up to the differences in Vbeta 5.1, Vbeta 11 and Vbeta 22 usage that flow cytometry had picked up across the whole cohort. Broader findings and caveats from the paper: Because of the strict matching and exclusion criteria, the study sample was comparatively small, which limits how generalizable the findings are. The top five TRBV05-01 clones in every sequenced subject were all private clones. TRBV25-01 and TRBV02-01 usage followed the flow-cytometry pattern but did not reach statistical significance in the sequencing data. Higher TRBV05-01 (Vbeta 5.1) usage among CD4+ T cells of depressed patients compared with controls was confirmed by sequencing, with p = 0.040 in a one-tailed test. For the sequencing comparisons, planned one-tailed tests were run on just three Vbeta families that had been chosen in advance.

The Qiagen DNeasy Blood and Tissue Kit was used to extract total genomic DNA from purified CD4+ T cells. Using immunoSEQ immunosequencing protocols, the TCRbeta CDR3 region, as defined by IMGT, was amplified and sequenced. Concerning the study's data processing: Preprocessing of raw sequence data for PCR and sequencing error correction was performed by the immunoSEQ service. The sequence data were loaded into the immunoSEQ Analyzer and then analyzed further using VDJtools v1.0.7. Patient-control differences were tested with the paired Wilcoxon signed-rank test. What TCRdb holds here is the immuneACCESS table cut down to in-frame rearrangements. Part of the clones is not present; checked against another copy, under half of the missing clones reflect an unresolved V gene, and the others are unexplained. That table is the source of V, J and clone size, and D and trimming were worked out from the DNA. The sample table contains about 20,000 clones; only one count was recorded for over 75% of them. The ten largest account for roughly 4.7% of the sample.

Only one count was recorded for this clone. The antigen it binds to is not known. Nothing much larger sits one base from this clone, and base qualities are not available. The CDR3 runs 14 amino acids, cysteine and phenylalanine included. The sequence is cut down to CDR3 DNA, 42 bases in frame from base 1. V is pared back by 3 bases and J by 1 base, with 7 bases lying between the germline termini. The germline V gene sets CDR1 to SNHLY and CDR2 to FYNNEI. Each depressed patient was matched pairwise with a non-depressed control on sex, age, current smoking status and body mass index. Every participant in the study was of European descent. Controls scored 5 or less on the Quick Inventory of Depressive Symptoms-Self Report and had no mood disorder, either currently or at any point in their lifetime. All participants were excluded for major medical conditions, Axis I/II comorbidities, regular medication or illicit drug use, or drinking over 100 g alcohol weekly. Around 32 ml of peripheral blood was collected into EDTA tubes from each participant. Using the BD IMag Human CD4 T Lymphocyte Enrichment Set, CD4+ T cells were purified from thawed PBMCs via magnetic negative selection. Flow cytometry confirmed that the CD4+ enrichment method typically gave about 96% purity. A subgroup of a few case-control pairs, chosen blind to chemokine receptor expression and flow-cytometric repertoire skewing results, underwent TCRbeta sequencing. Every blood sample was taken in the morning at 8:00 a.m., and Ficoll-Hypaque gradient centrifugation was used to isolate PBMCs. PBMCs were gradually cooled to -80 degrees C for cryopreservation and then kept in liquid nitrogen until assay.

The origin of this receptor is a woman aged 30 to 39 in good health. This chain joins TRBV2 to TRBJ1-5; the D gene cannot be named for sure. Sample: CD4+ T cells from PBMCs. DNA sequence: TGTGCCAGCAGTGATGGGAACAGCAATCAGCCCCAGCATTTT. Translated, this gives CASSDGNSNQPQHF.